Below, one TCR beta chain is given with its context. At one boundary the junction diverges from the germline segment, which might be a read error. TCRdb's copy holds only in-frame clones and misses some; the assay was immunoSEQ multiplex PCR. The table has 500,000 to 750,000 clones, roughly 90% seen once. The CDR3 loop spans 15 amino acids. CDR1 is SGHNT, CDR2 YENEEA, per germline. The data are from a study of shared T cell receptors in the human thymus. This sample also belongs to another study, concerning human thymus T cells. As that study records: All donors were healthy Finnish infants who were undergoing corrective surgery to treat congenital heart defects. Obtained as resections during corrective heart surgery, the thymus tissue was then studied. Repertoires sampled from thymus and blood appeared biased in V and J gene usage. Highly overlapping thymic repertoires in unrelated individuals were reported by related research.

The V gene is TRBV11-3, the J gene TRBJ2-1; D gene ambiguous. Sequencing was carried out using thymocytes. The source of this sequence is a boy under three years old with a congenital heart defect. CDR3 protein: CASSLDRSSYNEQFF. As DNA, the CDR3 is TGTGCCAGCAGCCTAGACCGGAGCTCCTACAATGAGCAGTTCTTC.